The T cell receptor beta chain under discussion was sequenced for a study of identical twins. Study-wide results and caveats: In cord blood, abundant beta clonotypes had fewer insertions; memory showed no trend. For zero-insertion analyses, partial confounding could come from invariant MAIT and iNKT cells.

All donors comprised healthy Caucasians. This clonotype was observed many times. Its antigen remains unknown. TCRdb recomputed calls from the 5' RACE reads with MiXCR, one row per CDR3 protein. Counted here are some 210,000 distinct CDR3 sequences, approximately 16% occurring once; the ten biggest clones make up roughly two fifths. The same data also went into a second study, on T cells expressing NK-cell markers.

This receptor was obtained from a woman between 18 and 29 years old in good health. The sequenced material came from CD8+ T cells sorted from blood.

The CDR3 DNA reads TGTGCCAGCAGTTCGGACAGGGTTTTGACTTTCTTT. Translating it yields CASSSDRVLTFF. The V and J genes are TRBV12-3 or TRBV12-4 and TRBJ1-1, with 8 bases matching TRBD1. Trimming took 4 bases from V and 12 from J; bases not matched to a gene: 7. The CDR3 loop spans 12 amino acids.